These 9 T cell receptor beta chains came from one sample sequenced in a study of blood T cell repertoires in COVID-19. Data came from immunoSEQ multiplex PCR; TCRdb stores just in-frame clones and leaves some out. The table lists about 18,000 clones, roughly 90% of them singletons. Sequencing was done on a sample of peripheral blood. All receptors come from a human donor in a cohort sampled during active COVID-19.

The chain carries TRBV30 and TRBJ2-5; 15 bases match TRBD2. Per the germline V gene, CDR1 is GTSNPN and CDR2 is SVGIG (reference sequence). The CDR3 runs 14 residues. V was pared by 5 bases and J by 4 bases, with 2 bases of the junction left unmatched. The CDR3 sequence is CAWGTSGGRETQYF. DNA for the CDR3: TGTGCCTGGGGGACTAGCGGGGGGAGAGAGACCCAGTACTTC.

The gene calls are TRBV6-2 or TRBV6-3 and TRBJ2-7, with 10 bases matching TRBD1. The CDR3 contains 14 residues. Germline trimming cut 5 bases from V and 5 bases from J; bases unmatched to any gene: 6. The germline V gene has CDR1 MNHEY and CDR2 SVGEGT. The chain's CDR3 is CASSPRTGGNEQYF. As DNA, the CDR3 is TGTGCCAGCAGTCCCCGGACAGGGGGTAACGAGCAGTACTTC.

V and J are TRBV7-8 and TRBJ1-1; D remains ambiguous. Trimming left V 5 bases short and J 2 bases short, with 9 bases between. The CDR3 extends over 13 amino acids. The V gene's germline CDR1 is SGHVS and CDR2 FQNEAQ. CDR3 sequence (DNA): TGTGCCAGCAGCATCGACACTAACACTGAAGCTTTCTTT. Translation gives CASSIDTNTEAFF. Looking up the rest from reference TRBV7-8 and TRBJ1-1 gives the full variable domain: GAGVSQSPRYKVAKRGQDVALRCDPISGHVSLFWYQQALGQGPEFLTYFQNEAQLDKSGLPSDRFFAERPEGSVSTLKIQRTQQEDSAVYLCASSIDTNTEAFFGQGTRLTVV.

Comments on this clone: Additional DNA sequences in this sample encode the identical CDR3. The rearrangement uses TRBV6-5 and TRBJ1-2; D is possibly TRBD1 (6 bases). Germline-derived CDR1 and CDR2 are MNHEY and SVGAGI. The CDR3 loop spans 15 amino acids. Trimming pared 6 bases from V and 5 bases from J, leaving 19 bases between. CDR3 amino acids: CASSRVGRGPYGYTF. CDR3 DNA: TGTGCCAGCAGCCGAGTGGGCAGGGGACCTTATGGCTACACCTTC.

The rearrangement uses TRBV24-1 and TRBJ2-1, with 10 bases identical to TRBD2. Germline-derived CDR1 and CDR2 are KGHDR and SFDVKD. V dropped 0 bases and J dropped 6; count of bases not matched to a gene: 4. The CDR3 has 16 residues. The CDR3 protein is CATSDLASGSPNEQFF. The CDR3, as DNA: TGTGCCACCAGTGATTTGGCTAGCGGGAGCCCCAATGAGCAGTTCTTC.

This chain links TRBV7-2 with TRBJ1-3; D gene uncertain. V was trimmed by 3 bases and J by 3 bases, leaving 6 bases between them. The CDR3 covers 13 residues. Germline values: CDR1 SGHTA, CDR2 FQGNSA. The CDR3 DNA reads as TGTGCCAGCAGCTTGACTAATGGAAACACCATATATTTT. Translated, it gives CASSLTNGNTIYF.

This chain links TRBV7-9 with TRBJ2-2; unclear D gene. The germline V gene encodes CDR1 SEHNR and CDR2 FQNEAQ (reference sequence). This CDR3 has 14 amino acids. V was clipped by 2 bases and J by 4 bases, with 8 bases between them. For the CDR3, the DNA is TGTGCCAGCAGCTTACTAGATGGCACCGGGGAGCTGTTTTTT. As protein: CASSLLDGTGELFF.

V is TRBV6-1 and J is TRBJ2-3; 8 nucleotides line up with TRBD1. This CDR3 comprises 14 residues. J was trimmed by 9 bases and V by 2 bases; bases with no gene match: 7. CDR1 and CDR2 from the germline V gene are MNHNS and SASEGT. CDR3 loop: CASSETGQAGTQYF. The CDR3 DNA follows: TGTGCCAGCAGTGAAACGGGACAGGCCGGGACGCAGTATTTT.

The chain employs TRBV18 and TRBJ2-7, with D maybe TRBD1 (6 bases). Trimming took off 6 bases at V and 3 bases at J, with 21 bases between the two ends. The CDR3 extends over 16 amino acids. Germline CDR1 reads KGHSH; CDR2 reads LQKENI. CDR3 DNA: TGTGCCAGCTCGAATACAGGGCCTGGTTTGGACTACGAGCAGTACTTC. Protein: CASSNTGPGLDYEQYF.